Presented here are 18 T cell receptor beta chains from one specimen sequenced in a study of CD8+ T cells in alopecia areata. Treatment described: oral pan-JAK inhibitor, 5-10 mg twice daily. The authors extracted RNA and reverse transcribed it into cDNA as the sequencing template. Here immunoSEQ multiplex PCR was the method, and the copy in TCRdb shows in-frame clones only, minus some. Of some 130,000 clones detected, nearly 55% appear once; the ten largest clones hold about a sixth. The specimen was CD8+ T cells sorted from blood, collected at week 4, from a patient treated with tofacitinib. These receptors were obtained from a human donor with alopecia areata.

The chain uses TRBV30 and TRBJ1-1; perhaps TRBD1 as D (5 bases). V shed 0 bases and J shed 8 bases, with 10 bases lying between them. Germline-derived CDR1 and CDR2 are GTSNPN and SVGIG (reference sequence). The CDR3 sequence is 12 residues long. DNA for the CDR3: TGTGCCTGGAGTGTACTCGGGGGAGAAGCTTTCTTT. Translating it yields CAWSVLGGEAFF.

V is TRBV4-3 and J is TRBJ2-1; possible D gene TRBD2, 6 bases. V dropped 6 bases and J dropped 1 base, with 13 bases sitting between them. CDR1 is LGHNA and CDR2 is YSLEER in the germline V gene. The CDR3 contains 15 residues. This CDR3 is CASSSGSSSYNEQFF. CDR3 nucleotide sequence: TGCGCCAGCAGTAGCGGCTCGAGTTCCTACAATGAGCAGTTCTTC.

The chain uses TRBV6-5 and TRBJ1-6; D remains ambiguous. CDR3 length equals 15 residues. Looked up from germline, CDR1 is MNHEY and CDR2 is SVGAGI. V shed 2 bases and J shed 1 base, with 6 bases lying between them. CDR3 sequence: CASSYVSSYNSPLHF. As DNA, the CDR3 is TGTGCCAGCAGTTACGTTTCTTCCTATAATTCACCCCTCCACTTT.

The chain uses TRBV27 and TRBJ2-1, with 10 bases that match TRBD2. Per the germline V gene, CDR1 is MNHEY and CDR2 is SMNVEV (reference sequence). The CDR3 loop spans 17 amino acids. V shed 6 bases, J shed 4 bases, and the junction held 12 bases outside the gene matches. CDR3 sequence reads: CASSPFPGLASYNEQFF. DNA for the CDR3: TGTGCCAGCAGCCCCTTCCCGGGACTAGCGTCTTACAATGAGCAGTTCTTC.

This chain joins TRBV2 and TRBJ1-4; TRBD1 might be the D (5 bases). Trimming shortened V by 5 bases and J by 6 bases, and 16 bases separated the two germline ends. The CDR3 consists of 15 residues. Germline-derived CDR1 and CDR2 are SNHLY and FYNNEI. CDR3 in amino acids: CASSPSPRDDEKLFF. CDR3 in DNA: TGTGCCAGCAGTCCCAGCCCGAGGGACGATGAAAAACTGTTTTTT.

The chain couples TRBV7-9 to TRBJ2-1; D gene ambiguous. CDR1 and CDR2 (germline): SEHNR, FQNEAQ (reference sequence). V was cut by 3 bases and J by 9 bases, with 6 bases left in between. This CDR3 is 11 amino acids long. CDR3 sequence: CASSLGSEQFF. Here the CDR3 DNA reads TGTGCCAGCAGCTTGGGCAGTGAGCAGTTCTTC.

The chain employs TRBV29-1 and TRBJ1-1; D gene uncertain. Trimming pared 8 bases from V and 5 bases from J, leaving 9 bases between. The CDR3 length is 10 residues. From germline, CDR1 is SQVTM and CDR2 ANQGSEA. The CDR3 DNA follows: TGCAGCTGGGTGGGGACTGAAGCTTTCTTT. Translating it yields CSWVGTEAFF.

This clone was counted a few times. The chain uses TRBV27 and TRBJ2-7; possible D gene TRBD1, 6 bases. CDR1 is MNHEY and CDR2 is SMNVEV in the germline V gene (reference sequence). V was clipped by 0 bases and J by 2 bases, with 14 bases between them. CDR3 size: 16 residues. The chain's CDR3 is CASSLSRGQWAYEQYF. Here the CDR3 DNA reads TGTGCCAGCAGTTTATCGAGAGGACAGTGGGCCTACGAGCAGTACTTC.

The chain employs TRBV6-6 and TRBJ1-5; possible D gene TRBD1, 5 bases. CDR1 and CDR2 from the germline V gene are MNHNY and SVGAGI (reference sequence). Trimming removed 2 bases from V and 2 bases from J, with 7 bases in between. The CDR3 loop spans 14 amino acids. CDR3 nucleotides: TGTGCCAGCAGTTACATGGGGGGCAATCAGCCCCAGCATTTT. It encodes CASSYMGGNQPQHF.

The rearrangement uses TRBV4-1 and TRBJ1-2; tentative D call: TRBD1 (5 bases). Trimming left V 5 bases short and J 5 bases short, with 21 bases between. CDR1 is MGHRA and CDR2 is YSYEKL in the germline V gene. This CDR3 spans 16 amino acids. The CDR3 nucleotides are TGCGCCAGCAGCGCACGGGACGGAGGTCGTGGGTATGGCTACACCTTC. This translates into CASSARDGGRGYGYTF.

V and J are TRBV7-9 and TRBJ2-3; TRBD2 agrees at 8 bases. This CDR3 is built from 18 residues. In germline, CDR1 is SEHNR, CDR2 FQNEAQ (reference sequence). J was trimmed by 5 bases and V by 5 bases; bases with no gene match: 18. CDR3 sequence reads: CASSPWAPPGGPEDTQYF. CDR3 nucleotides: TGTGCCAGCAGCCCATGGGCCCCTCCGGGGGGGCCAGAAGATACGCAGTATTTT.

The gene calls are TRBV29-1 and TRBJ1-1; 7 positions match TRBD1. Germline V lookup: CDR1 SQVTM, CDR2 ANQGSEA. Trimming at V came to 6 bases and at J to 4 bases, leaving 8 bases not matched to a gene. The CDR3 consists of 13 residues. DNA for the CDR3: TGCAGCGTCACAGGGGTAGTATCCACTGAAGCTTTCTTT. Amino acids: CSVTGVVSTEAFF.

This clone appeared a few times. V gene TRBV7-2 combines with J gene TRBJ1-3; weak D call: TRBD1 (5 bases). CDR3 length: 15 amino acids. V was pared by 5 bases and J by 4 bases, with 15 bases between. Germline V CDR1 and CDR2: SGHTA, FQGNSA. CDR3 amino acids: CASSARDQTGNTIYF. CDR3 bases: TGTGCCAGCAGCGCTCGGGACCAGACCGGAAACACCATATATTTT.

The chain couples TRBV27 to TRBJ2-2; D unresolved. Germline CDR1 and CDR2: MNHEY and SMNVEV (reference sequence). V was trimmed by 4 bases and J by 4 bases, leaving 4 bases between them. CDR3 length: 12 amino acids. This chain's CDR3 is CASSSLTGELFF. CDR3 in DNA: TGTGCCAGCAGTTCTCTCACCGGGGAGCTGTTTTTT.

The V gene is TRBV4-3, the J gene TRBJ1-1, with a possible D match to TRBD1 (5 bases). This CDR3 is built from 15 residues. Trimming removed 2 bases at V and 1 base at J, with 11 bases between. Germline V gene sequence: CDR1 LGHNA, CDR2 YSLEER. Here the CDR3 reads CASSQHMGTNTEAFF. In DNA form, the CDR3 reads TGCGCCAGCAGCCAACACATGGGGACGAACACTGAAGCTTTCTTT.

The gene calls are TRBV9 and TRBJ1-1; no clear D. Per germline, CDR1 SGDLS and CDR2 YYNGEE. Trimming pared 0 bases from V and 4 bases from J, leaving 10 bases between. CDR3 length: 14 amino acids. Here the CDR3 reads CASSVDGELTEAFF. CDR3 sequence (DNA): TGTGCCAGCAGCGTAGACGGTGAGCTCACTGAAGCTTTCTTT.

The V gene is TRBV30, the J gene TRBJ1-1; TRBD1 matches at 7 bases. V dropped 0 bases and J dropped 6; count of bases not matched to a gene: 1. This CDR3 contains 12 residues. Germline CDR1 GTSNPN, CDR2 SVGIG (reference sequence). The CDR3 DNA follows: TGTGCCTGGAGTGTCGGGACAGCTGAAGCTTTCTTT. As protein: CAWSVGTAEAFF.

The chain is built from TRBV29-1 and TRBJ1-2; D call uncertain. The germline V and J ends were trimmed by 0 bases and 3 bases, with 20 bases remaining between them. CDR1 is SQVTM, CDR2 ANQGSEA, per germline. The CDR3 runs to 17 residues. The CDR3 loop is CSVEDNPLREPYYGYTF. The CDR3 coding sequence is TGCAGCGTTGAAGATAATCCGCTCCGCGAGCCCTACTATGGCTACACCTTC.